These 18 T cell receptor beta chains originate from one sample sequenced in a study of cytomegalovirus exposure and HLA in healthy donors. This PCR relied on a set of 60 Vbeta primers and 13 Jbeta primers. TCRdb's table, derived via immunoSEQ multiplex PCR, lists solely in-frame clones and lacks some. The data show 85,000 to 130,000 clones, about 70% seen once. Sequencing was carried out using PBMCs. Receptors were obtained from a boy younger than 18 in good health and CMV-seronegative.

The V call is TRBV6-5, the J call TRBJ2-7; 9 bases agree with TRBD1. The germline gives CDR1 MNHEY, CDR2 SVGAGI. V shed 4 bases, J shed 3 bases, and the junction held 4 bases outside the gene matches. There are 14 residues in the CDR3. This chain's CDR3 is CASSSGTGSYEQYF. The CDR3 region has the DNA TGTGCCAGCAGTTCCGGGACAGGGAGCTACGAGCAGTACTTC.

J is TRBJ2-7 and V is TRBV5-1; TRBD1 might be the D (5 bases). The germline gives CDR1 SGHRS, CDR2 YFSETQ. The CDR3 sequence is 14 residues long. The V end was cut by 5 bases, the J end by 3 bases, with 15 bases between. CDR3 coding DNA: TGCGCCAGCAGGTCCGGGCAGGGTGGCTACGAGCAGTACTTC. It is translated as CASRSGQGGYEQYF.

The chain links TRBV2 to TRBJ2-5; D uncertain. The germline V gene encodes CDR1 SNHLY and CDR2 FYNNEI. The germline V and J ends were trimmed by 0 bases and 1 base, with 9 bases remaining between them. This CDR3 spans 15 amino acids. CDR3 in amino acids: CASSEALRSQETQYF. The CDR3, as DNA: TGTGCCAGCAGTGAAGCGCTTCGGTCCCAAGAGACCCAGTACTTC.

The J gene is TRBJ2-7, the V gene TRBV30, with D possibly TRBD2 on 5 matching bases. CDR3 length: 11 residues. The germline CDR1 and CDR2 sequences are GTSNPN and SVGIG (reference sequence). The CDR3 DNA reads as TGTGCGGGAGCTCGGGCTACCGAGCAGTACTTC. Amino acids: CAGARATEQYF.

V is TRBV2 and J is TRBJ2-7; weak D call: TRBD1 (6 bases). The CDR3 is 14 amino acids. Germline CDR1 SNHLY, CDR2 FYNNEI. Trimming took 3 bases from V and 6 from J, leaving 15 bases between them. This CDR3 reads CASSDVQGRREQYF. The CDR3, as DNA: TGTGCCAGCAGTGATGTACAGGGTCGCCGCGAGCAGTACTTC.

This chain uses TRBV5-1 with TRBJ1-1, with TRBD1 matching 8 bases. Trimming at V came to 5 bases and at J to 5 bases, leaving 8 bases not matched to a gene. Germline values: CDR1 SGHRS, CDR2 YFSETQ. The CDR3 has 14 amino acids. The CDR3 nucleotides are TGCGCCAGCAGAGGCAGGGGGCGCGAGACTGAAGCTTTCTTT. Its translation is CASRGRGRETEAFF. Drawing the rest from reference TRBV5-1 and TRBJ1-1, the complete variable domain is KAGVTQTPRYLIKTRGQQVTLSCSPISGHRSVSWYQQTPGQGLQFLFEYFSETQRNKGNFPGRFSGRQFSNSRSEMNVSTLELGDSALYLCASRGRGRETEAFFGQGTRLTVV.

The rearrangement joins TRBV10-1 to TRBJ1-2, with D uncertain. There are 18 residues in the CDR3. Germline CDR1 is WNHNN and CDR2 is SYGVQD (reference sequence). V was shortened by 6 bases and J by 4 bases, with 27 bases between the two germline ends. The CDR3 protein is CASSSIGPESHRGYGYTF. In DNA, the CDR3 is TGCGCCAGCAGCTCCATAGGACCCGAATCTCATCGGGGCTATGGCTACACCTTC.

CDR3 sequence (DNA): TGTGCCAGCAGCTCAGGACTAGCGGGAAGCACAGATACGCAGTATTTT. As protein: CASSSGLAGSTDTQYF. This chain joins TRBV5-4 and TRBJ2-3; 12 bases map to TRBD2. Germline V gene sequence: CDR1 SGHNT, CDR2 YYREEE (reference sequence). The V segment lost 3 bases and the J segment 0 bases; nucleotides outside the gene matches: 2. This CDR3 is 16 amino acids long.

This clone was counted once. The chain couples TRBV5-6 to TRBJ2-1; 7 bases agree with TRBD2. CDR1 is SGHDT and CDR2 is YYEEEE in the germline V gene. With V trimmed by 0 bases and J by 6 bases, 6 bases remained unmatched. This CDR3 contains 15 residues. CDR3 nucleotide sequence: TGTGCCAGCAGCTTGGACCGGGGGGAGATCAATGAGCAGTTCTTC. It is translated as CASSLDRGEINEQFF. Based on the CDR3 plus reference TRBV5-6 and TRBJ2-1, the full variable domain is DAGVTQSPTHLIKTRGQQVTLRCSPKSGHDTVSWYQQALGQGPQFIFQYYEEEERQRGNFPDRFSGHQFPNYSSELNVNALLLGDSALYLCASSLDRGEINEQFFGPGTRLTVL.

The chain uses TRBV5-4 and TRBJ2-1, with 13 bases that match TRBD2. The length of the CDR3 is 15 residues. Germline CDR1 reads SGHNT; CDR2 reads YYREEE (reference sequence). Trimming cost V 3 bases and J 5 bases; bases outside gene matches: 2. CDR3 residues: CASSSTSGGDNEQFF. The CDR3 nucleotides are TGTGCCAGCAGCTCAACTAGCGGGGGGGACAATGAGCAGTTCTTC.

CDR3 sequence: CASSAPLGQSTEAFF. The CDR3 nucleotides are TGTGCCAGCAGTGCCCCGCTGGGACAGAGCACTGAAGCTTTCTTT. This rearrangement joins TRBV9 to TRBJ1-1; TRBD1 agrees at 7 bases. Germline CDR1 reads SGDLS; CDR2 reads YYNGEE. After removal of 5 bases from V and 4 bases from J, the junction contained 11 bases not matched to a gene. The CDR3 runs 15 residues.

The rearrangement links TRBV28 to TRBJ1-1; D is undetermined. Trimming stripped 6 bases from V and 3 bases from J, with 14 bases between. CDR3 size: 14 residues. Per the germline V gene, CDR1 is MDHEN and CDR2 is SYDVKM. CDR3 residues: CASRLQALHTEAFF. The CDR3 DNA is TGTGCCAGCAGACTTCAGGCGCTCCACACTGAAGCTTTCTTT.

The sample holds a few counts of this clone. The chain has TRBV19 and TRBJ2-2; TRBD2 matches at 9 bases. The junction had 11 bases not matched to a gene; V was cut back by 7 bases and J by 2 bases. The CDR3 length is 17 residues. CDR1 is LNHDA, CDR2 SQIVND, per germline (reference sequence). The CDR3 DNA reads TGTGCCAGTAAAGTTGTAGCGGGAGACCTAAACACCGGGGAGCTGTTTTTT. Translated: CASKVVAGDLNTGELFF.

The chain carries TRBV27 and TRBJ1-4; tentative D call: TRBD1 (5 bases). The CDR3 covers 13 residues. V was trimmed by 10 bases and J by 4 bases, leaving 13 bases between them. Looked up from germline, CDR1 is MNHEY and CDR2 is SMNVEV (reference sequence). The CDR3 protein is CATYGGSNEKLFF. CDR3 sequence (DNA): TGTGCCACCTACGGGGGGAGTAATGAAAAACTGTTTTTT.

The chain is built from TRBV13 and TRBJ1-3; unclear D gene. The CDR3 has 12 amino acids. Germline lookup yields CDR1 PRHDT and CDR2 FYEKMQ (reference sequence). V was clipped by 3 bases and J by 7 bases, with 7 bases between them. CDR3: CASSLAGNTIYF. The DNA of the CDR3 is TGTGCCAGCAGCTTGGCGGGGAACACCATATATTTT.

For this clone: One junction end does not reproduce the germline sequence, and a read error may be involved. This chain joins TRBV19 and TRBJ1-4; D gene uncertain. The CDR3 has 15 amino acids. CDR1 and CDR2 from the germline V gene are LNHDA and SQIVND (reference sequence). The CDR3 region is CASSIDLILGGKLFF. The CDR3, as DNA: TGTGCCAGTAGCATAGATCTTATCCTGGGAGGAAAACTGTTTTTT.

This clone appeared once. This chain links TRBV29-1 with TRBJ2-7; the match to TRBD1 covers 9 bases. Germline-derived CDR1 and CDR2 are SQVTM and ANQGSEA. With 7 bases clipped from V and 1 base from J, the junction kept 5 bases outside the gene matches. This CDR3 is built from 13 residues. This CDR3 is CSASGTGSYEQYF. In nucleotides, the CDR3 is TGCAGCGCCTCCGGGACAGGGTCCTACGAGCAGTACTTC.

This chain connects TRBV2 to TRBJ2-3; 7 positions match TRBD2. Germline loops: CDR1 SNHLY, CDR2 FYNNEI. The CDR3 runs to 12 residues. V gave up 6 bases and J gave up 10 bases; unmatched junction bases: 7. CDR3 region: CASRGLELAQYF. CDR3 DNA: TGTGCCAGCAGAGGACTAGAATTAGCGCAGTATTTT.